Described below is a single T cell receptor (beta chain) sequence and its context. Clones were read by immunoSEQ multiplex PCR, and TCRdb kept only the in-frame ones, dropping some. The sample shows some 450,000 clones, roughly 87% of them seen only once. This entry comes from a study of Ad26.COV2.S vaccination and SARS-CoV-2 variants. As for the study in general: Donor was in the COV1001 Ad26.COV2.S trial arm.

This CDR3 is 13 amino acids long. The J segment lost 13 bases and the V segment lost 4 bases, leaving 10 bases of the junction unmatched. Per the germline V gene, CDR1 is SEHNR and CDR2 is FQNEAQ (reference sequence). The treatment is: roughly 19 received Ad26.COV2.S at low or high dose, single or two shots; 5 received placebo; per-sample allocation not given. Day 63 following the first vaccine or placebo injection was when the samples were taken. This receptor was obtained from a person aged 18 to 59 who received the Ad26.COV2.S COVID-19 vaccine or a placebo. V is TRBV7-9 and J is TRBJ1-2; 9 nucleotides align to TRBD1. Sequenced here: peripheral blood, sampled in a trial of Ad26.COV2.S vaccine versus placebo. Written as DNA, the CDR3 is TGTGCCAGCAGCTGGGGAGACAGGGGGGCAGGCACCTTC. It translates to CASSWGDRGAGTF.